This T cell receptor beta chain is drawn from a study of glioma-infiltrating T cells after dendritic cell vaccination. Across the study: Patients received autologous tumor lysate-pulsed dendritic cell vaccination between about 2003 and 2012.

Noted time point: after dendritic cell vaccination, including at tumor progression/relapse. Trimming took off 4 bases at V and 0 bases at J, with 10 bases between the two ends. The CDR3 extends over 15 amino acids. The germline gives CDR1 SGHTS, CDR2 YDEGEE. Generated by immunoSEQ multiplex PCR, the TCRdb table keeps only in-frame clones and is missing some. The repertoire holds tens of thousands of clones, with about 79% as singletons. The chain couples TRBV5-8 to TRBJ2-2; D gene uncertain. The sample consisted of blood, taken after dendritic cell vaccination. This receptor was identified in a human donor with glioblastoma. The CDR3 reads CASSPQSANTGELFF. In DNA, the CDR3 is TGTGCCAGCAGCCCCCAATCAGCGAACACCGGGGAGCTGTTTTTT.